The 30 T cell receptor beta chains listed next were all sequenced from one sample in a study of blood T cell repertoires in COVID-19. Here immunoSEQ multiplex PCR was the method, and the copy in TCRdb shows in-frame clones only, minus some. The table lists a few hundred thousand clones, around 92% of them singletons. Sequencing was carried out using peripheral blood. The source is a woman aged 30 to 39 with COVID-19, enrolled during active disease.

This chain connects TRBV5-1 to TRBJ1-4; 11 bases agree with TRBD1. The CDR3 consists of 15 residues. Germline CDR1 SGHRS, CDR2 YFSETQ. Trimming cost V 4 bases and J 6 bases; bases outside gene matches: 5. The DNA for the CDR3 is TGCGCCAGCAGCCCCAGGGACAGGGGGGATGAAAAACTGTTTTTT. Translated, it gives CASSPRDRGDEKLFF. The whole variable domain, filled in from reference TRBV5-1 and TRBJ1-4, reads KAGVTQTPRYLIKTRGQQVTLSCSPISGHRSVSWYQQTPGQGLQFLFEYFSETQRNKGNFPGRFSGRQFSNSRSEMNVSTLELGDSALYLCASSPRDRGDEKLFFGSGTQLSVL.

In DNA form, the CDR3 reads TGTGCCAGCGGTAAGGGGACAGGGAGCTCTGGGGCCAACGTCCTGACTTTC. It specifies CASGKGTGSSGANVLTF. The gene calls are TRBV7-9 and TRBJ2-6, with 9 bases aligning to TRBD1. This CDR3 contains 17 residues. The V gene end was trimmed by 8 bases and the J gene end by 0 bases; junction bases not matched to a gene: 8. The germline V gene encodes CDR1 SEHNR and CDR2 FQNEAQ (reference sequence). Based on the CDR3 plus reference TRBV7-9 and TRBJ2-6, the full variable domain is DTGVSQNPRHKITKRGQNVTFRCDPISEHNRLYWYRQTLGQGPEFLTYFQNEAQLEKSRLLSDRFSAERPKGSFSTLEIQRTEQGDSAMYLCASGKGTGSSGANVLTFGAGSRLTVL.

V and J are TRBV28 and TRBJ2-7; 8 bases fit TRBD2. The CDR3 is made up of 12 amino acids. Trimming cost V 3 bases and J 6 bases; bases outside gene matches: 1. CDR1 is MDHEN, CDR2 SYDVKM, per germline. The CDR3 bases are TGTGCCAGCAGTTTCGGGACTAGCGAGCAGTACGTC. This gives the protein CASSFGTSEQYV.

The chain carries TRBV29-1 and TRBJ2-7, with 8 bases that match TRBD1. After removal of 3 bases from V and 3 bases from J, the junction contained 7 bases not matched to a gene. Germline loops: CDR1 SQVTM, CDR2 ANQGSEA. The CDR3 spans 14 residues. This chain's CDR3 is CSVELRDRSYEQYF. The CDR3 DNA follows: TGCAGCGTTGAGCTCCGGGACAGGAGCTACGAGCAGTACTTC.

The chain combines TRBV7-2 with TRBJ2-2, with a possible D match to TRBD2 (6 bases). The germline V gene has CDR1 SGHTA and CDR2 FQGNSA. Trimming removed 6 bases at V and 5 bases at J, with 16 bases between. The CDR3 contains 15 residues. Here the CDR3 reads CASSRLGTGTGELFF. The DNA for the CDR3 is TGTGCCAGCAGTCGACTGGGGACTGGGACCGGGGAGCTGTTTTTT.

The chain joins TRBV28 to TRBJ1-3; the D gene is possibly TRBD1 (6 bases). This CDR3 has 14 amino acids. Germline CDR1 is MDHEN and CDR2 is SYDVKM. V was pared by 5 bases and J by 5 bases, with 13 bases between. CDR3 protein: CASSPSGTRNTIYF. In nucleotides, the CDR3 is TGTGCCAGCAGTCCCTCCGGGACACGAAACACCATATATTTT.

CDR3 region: CASSLVTSGVYEQYF. For the CDR3, the DNA is TGTGCCAGCAGCTTAGTGACTAGCGGGGTCTACGAGCAGTACTTC. The J gene is TRBJ2-7, the V gene TRBV7-8; TRBD2 matches at 11 bases. Germline V CDR1 and CDR2: SGHVS, FQNEAQ. Trimming cost V 1 base and J 3 bases; bases outside gene matches: 2. The CDR3 consists of 15 residues.

The chain has TRBV7-8 and TRBJ2-3, with 8 positions matching TRBD2. Per germline, CDR1 SGHVS and CDR2 FQNEAQ. This CDR3 is built from 16 residues. J gave up 3 bases and V 5 bases, and 10 bases lay outside the gene matches. The CDR3 nucleotides read TGTGCCAGCAGCCGAGCCCCAGCGGGAGTGACAGATACGCAGTATTTT. Encoded protein: CASSRAPAGVTDTQYF.

V is TRBV6-2 or TRBV6-3 and J is TRBJ2-6; D call uncertain. Trimming shortened V by 6 bases and J by 2 bases, and 14 bases separated the two germline ends. Germline CDR1 MNHEY, CDR2 SVGEGT. The CDR3 runs to 16 residues. The CDR3 loop is CASSSLSPAGANVLTF. The CDR3 DNA is TGTGCCAGCAGCTCATTGTCACCAGCTGGGGCCAACGTCCTGACTTTC.

V and J are TRBV11-2 and TRBJ2-3, with a tentative D call TRBD1 (6 bases). V was trimmed by 5 bases and J by 4 bases, leaving 19 bases between them. The CDR3 is 16 residues long. The germline V gene has CDR1 SGHAT and CDR2 FQNNGV. DNA of the CDR3: TGTGCCAGCAGCCAAAATGGAGCAGGGGTAGCAGATACGCAGTATTTT. This sequence encodes CASSQNGAGVADTQYF.

The J gene is TRBJ2-3, the V gene TRBV6-6, with 12 bases that match TRBD1. Germline loops: CDR1 MNHNY, CDR2 SVGAGI (reference sequence). The CDR3 length is 16 residues. Unmatched junction bases numbered 6, after V lost 2 bases and J lost 6 bases. The CDR3 nucleotides are TGTGCCAGCAGTTACGCGGGACAGGGGGCGCCTGATACGCAGTATTTT. Its translation is CASSYAGQGAPDTQYF.

CDR3 sequence: CASSEKGTGHEQYV. DNA for the CDR3: TGTGCCAGCAGTGAAAAGGGTACAGGGCACGAGCAGTACGTC. The gene calls are TRBV6-1 and TRBJ2-7; possibly TRBD1 for D (6 bases). Germline lookup yields CDR1 MNHNS and CDR2 SASEGT. V lost 2 bases to trimming and J lost 5 bases, with 13 bases between them. CDR3 length: 14 amino acids.

V is TRBV3-1 (or the pseudogene TRBV3-2) and J is TRBJ2-1; D is ambiguous. The CDR3 runs 13 residues. V was clipped by 0 bases and J by 13 bases, with 13 bases between them. Germline lookup yields CDR1 LGHDT and CDR2 YNNKEL (reference sequence). The CDR3 spells CASSQESRDSQFF. In nucleotides, the CDR3 is TGTGCCAGCAGCCAAGAATCGCGAGACTCCCAGTTCTTC.

This rearrangement joins TRBV5-1 to TRBJ2-6, with a weak D call TRBD1 (5 bases). Trimming stripped 7 bases from V and 0 bases from J, with 11 bases between. CDR3 size: 15 residues. Germline V lookup: CDR1 SGHRS, CDR2 YFSETQ. DNA of the CDR3: TGCGCCAGCTCGGAACAGGTCTCTGGGGCCAACGTCCTGACTTTC. Translating it yields CASSEQVSGANVLTF.

The chain links TRBV29-1 to TRBJ2-6; maybe TRBD2 (6 bases). Germline values: CDR1 SQVTM, CDR2 ANQGSEA. CDR3 length: 15 residues. Trimming took off 0 bases at V and 12 bases at J, with 18 bases between the two ends. CDR3 region: CSVEEMPHPGSVLTF. The DNA for the CDR3 is TGCAGCGTTGAAGAAATGCCCCACCCCGGGAGCGTCCTGACTTTC.

The chain combines TRBV5-1 with TRBJ2-1; 9 bases are a match to TRBD2. Germline lookup yields CDR1 SGHRS and CDR2 YFSETQ. The V gene end was trimmed by 5 bases and the J gene end by 7 bases; junction bases not matched to a gene: 7. The CDR3 sequence is 14 residues long. DNA of the CDR3: TGCGCCAGCAGTGCCGGGACTAGCTTTAATGAGCAGTTCTTC. It encodes CASSAGTSFNEQFF.

The chain carries TRBV28 and TRBJ2-7, with TRBD1 identical over 8 bases. The CDR3 loop spans 14 amino acids. The V gene end was trimmed by 3 bases and the J gene end by 6 bases; junction bases not matched to a gene: 7. Germline loops: CDR1 MDHEN, CDR2 SYDVKM. The CDR3 DNA sequence: TGTGCCAGCAGTTTTCCTACCACAGGGGGCGAGCAGTACTTC. Encoded protein: CASSFPTTGGEQYF.

The CDR3 region is CASSQVPEKLFF. DNA for the CDR3: TGTGCCAGCAGTCAGGTACCTGAAAAACTGTTTTTT. The chain couples TRBV12-3 or TRBV12-4 to TRBJ1-4; D remains ambiguous. This CDR3 contains 12 residues. V was clipped by 5 bases and J by 7 bases, with 8 bases between them.

The V and J genes are TRBV3-1 (or the pseudogene TRBV3-2) and TRBJ2-2; TRBD1 aligns across 7 bases. V trimming: 4 bases; J trimming: 9 bases; junction bases outside the gene matches: 26. The CDR3 covers 20 residues. Per germline, CDR1 LGHDT and CDR2 YNNKEL (reference sequence). This CDR3 reads CASSRSCWVAGTARRRELFF. CDR3 bases: TGTGCCAGCAGCCGTTCCTGCTGGGTGGCCGGGACAGCCCGTCGGCGGGAGCTGTTTTTT.

This clone occurred once. The chain carries TRBV5-1 and TRBJ2-2; possibly TRBD1 for D (5 bases). Per germline, CDR1 SGHRS and CDR2 YFSETQ. This CDR3 has 16 residues. Trimming took 4 bases from V and 4 from J, leaving 17 bases between them. CDR3 loop: CASSPKGPRSTGELFF. CDR3 in DNA: TGCGCCAGCAGCCCCAAGGGGCCTCGATCCACCGGGGAGCTGTTTTTT.

The rearrangement joins TRBV3-1 (or the pseudogene TRBV3-2) to TRBJ2-5, with 11 bases that match TRBD2. J gave up 5 bases and V 3 bases, and 11 bases lay outside the gene matches. The CDR3 spans 17 residues. CDR1 is LGHDT, CDR2 YNNKEL, per germline (reference sequence). The CDR3 region is CASSQGLAGGLGETQYF. The CDR3 coding sequence is TGTGCCAGCAGCCAGGGGCTAGCGGGGGGATTAGGGGAGACCCAGTACTTC.

This sequence joins TRBV19 and TRBJ2-1, with 7 bases that match TRBD1. J lost 6 bases, V lost 5 bases, and 10 bases had no gene match. The CDR3 totals 15 residues. Germline values: CDR1 LNHDA, CDR2 SQIVND (reference sequence). The CDR3 sequence: CASSAGRGRLNEQFF. The CDR3 DNA reads as TGTGCCAGTAGTGCCGGAAGGGGGCGACTCAATGAGCAGTTCTTC.

V is TRBV11-2 and J is TRBJ1-2; 7 positions agree with TRBD1. V was pared by 2 bases and J by 4 bases, with 10 bases of the junction left unmatched. CDR1 is SGHAT and CDR2 is FQNNGV in the germline V gene. The CDR3 sequence is 16 residues long. CDR3 nucleotide sequence: TGTGCCAGCAGCTTACCGCGAAGGACAGGTGGCTATGGCTACACCTTC. Amino acids: CASSLPRRTGGYGYTF.

This chain joins TRBV6-5 and TRBJ2-5, with TRBD1 identical over 9 bases. This CDR3 is built from 14 residues. After removal of 7 bases from V and 4 bases from J, the junction contained 7 bases not matched to a gene. Germline V gives CDR1 MNHEY, CDR2 SVGAGI. The DNA for the CDR3 is TGTGCCAGCAATCTGGGACAGGGCATAGAGACCCAGTACTTC. Its translation: CASNLGQGIETQYF.

The V call is TRBV11-2, the J call TRBJ2-7, with a possible D match to TRBD1 (6 bases). CDR3 length: 15 residues. V dropped 6 bases and J dropped 3 bases, with 18 bases sitting between them. CDR1 is SGHAT, CDR2 FQNNGV, per germline. Written as DNA, the CDR3 is TGTGCCAGCAGACGGTGGGACAATCAGGGCTACGAGCAGTACTTC. It encodes CASRRWDNQGYEQYF.

The chain combines TRBV1 with TRBJ2-3; the table's D call of TRBD2 was not tested on the DNA. TRBV1 constitutes a pseudogene. CDR3 length: 16 amino acids. CDR3 protein: CTSRLLAAPRTDTQYF. The CDR3 nucleotides are TGCACCAGCAGACTACTAGCGGCCCCTCGCACAGATACGCAGTATTTT.

The V gene is TRBV19, the J gene TRBJ1-5; maybe TRBD1 (5 bases). V lost 7 bases to trimming and J lost 0 bases, with 19 bases between them. CDR3 length: 17 amino acids. CDR1 is LNHDA and CDR2 is SQIVND in the germline V gene (reference sequence). This CDR3 is CASTNRGGTFSNQPQHF. In DNA, the CDR3 is TGTGCCAGTACAAACCGCGGGGGGACCTTTAGCAATCAGCCCCAGCATTTT.

CDR3 protein: CASSLSQENQPQHF. The CDR3 region has the DNA TGTGCCAGCAGTTTATCACAGGAAAATCAGCCCCAGCATTTT. The J gene is TRBJ1-5, the V gene TRBV28; D perhaps matches TRBD1 (5 bases). Trimming removed 1 base at V and 4 bases at J, with 8 bases between. The CDR3 loop spans 14 amino acids. Germline CDR1 MDHEN, CDR2 SYDVKM. The variable domain in full, completed from reference TRBV28 and TRBJ1-5, reads DVKVTQSSRYLVKRTGEKVFLECVQDMDHENMFWYRQDPGLGLRLIYFSYDVKMKEKGDIPEGYSVSREKKERFSLILESASTNQTSMYLCASSLSQENQPQHFGDGTRLSIL.

This clone was counted once. The chain links TRBV18 to TRBJ2-6, with 8 bases identical to TRBD1. Germline loops: CDR1 KGHSH, CDR2 LQKENI. V gave up 8 bases and J gave up 0 bases; unmatched junction bases: 6. This CDR3 comprises 16 residues. CDR3 coding DNA: TGTGCCAGCCGTCAGGGGGCAAACTCTGGGGCCAACGTCCTGACTTTC. This gives the protein CASRQGANSGANVLTF.

The gene calls are TRBV2 and TRBJ2-3; D is perhaps TRBD2 (7 bases). V gave up 3 bases and J gave up 2 bases, with 15 bases separating them. The germline gives CDR1 SNHLY, CDR2 FYNNEI. The CDR3 is 16 amino acids. The DNA for the CDR3 is TGTGCCAGCAGTGAGTTTAGGGGGGGCCACACAGATACGCAGTATTTT. Translation: CASSEFRGGHTDTQYF.